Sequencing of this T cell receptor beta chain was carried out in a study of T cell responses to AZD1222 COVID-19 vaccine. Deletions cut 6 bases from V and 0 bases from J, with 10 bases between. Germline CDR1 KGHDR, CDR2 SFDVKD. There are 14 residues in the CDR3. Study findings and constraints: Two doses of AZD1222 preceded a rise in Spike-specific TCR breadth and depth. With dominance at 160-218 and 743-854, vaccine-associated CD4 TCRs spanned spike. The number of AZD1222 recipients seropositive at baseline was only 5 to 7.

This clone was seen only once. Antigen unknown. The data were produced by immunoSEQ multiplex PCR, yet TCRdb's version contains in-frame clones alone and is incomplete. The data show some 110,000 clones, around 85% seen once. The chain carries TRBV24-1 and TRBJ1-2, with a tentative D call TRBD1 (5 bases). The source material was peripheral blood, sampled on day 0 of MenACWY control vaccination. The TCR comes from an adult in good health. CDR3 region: CATSSRGSNYGYTF. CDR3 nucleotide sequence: TGTGCCACCAGTTCTAGGGGCTCTAACTATGGCTACACCTTC.